The 21 T cell receptor beta chains in this list originate from one sample, sequenced in a study of control samples from healthy donors and cancer patients. Generated by immunoSEQ multiplex PCR, the TCRdb table keeps only in-frame clones and is missing some. The data hold around 120,000 clones, with 75% to 90% observed a single time. The sample was PBMCs. The source is a woman aged 45-60 years with colorectal cancer.

The chain recombines TRBV6-6 with TRBJ1-5; D is perhaps TRBD1 (5 bases). Germline loops: CDR1 MNHNY, CDR2 SVGAGI (reference sequence). V was trimmed by 0 bases and J by 1 base, leaving 7 bases between them. The CDR3 has 15 amino acids. The CDR3 protein is CASSYSDRSNQPQHF. CDR3 in DNA: TGTGCCAGCAGTTACTCAGACAGAAGCAATCAGCCCCAGCATTTT.

V gene TRBV15 combines with J gene TRBJ1-1; D is unresolved. The CDR3 is made up of 14 amino acids. Germline CDR1 and CDR2: LNHNV and YYDKDF (reference sequence). V was pared by 3 bases and J by 4 bases, with 12 bases between. Here the CDR3 DNA reads TGTGCCACCAGCAGGCACCTAGAAATCACTGAAGCTTTCTTT. The encoded protein is CATSRHLEITEAFF. Full variable domain (rest looked up from reference TRBV15 and TRBJ1-1): DAMVIQNPRYQVTQFGKPVTLSCSQTLNHNVMYWYQQKSSQAPKLLFHYYDKDFNNEADTPDNFQSRRPNTSFCFLDIRSPGLGDTAMYLCATSRHLEITEAFFGQGTRLTVV.

The chain carries TRBV30 and TRBJ1-1; no firm D call. CDR3 length: 12 amino acids. V lost 2 bases, J lost 12 bases, and 16 bases lay in between. Germline V gives CDR1 GTSNPN, CDR2 SVGIG (reference sequence). CDR3 coding DNA: TGTGCCTGGAGTTTTGGCCGGGAGGAACCTTTCTTT. Residues: CAWSFGREEPFF.

The genes are TRBV19 and TRBJ2-1, with 12 positions matching TRBD2. V shed 11 bases and J 1 base; nucleotides not matched to a gene: 12. CDR1 is LNHDA and CDR2 is SQIVND in the germline V gene (reference sequence). CDR3 size: 17 residues. The CDR3 DNA is TGTGCCCGTCGTGGGGGGGGGACTAGCGGGTCCTACAATGAGCAGTTCTTC. It encodes CARRGGGTSGSYNEQFF. The variable domain in full, completed from reference TRBV19 and TRBJ2-1, reads DGGITQSPKYLFRKEGQNVTLSCEQNLNHDAMYWYRQDPGQGLRLIYYSQIVNDFQKGDIAEGYSVSREKKESFPLTVTSAQKNPTAFYLCARRGGGTSGSYNEQFFGPGTRLTVL.

The V gene is TRBV6-5, the J gene TRBJ2-7; possibly TRBD2 for D (5 bases). V was pared by 6 bases and J by 5 bases, with 14 bases between. The germline CDR1 and CDR2 sequences are MNHEY and SVGAGI. This CDR3 spans 13 amino acids. The CDR3, as DNA: TGTGCCAGCAGACCCGGGAATACCAACGAGCAGTACTTC. Translation: CASRPGNTNEQYF.

This clone was found once. The identical CDR3 is also encoded by other nucleotide sequences in the sample. This chain joins TRBV18 and TRBJ1-5; no definite D call. Germline V lookup: CDR1 KGHSH, CDR2 LQKENI. The CDR3 loop spans 14 amino acids. The V gene lost 6 bases and the J gene lost 3 bases, with 12 bases spanning the gap. CDR3 coding DNA: TGTGCCAGCTCCCCAAGTGGGGACAATCAGCCCCAGCATTTT. Residues: CASSPSGDNQPQHF.

The chain employs TRBV14 and TRBJ1-1, with 10 positions matching TRBD1. The CDR3 length is 15 residues. Trimming at V came to 3 bases and at J to 10 bases, leaving 11 bases not matched to a gene. Germline V gene sequence: CDR1 SGHDN, CDR2 FVKESK. CDR3 sequence (DNA): TGTGCCAGCAGCCAGAACCGGGACAGGGGAGGAATAGCTTTCTTT. Translated: CASSQNRDRGGIAFF. The full variable domain, rest sourced from reference TRBV14 and TRBJ1-1, is EAGVTQFPSHSVIEKGQTVTLRCDPISGHDNLYWYRRVMGKEIKFLLHFVKESKQDESGMPNNRFLAERTGGTYSTLKVQPAELEDSGVYFCASSQNRDRGGIAFFGQGTRLTVV.

The genes are TRBV2 and TRBJ1-5, with a possible D match to TRBD1 (6 bases). Per germline, CDR1 SNHLY and CDR2 FYNNEI. The CDR3 has 16 amino acids. V was clipped by 0 bases and J by 2 bases, with 11 bases between them. In nucleotides, the CDR3 is TGTGCCAGCAGTGAAGCCACAGGGTTACGCAATCAGCCCCAGCATTTT. Protein product: CASSEATGLRNQPQHF.

The V call is TRBV29-1, the J call TRBJ2-3; 7 bases are a match to TRBD2. CDR3 length: 16 amino acids. V was clipped by 3 bases and J by 0 bases; unmatched bases: 9. From germline, CDR1 is SQVTM and CDR2 ANQGSEA. The CDR3 reads CSVDDPASGSTDTQYF. The CDR3 coding sequence is TGCAGCGTTGATGATCCTGCTAGCGGTAGCACAGATACGCAGTATTTT.

This clone occurred once. The chain joins TRBV6-1 to TRBJ1-3; no clear D. Germline V lookup: CDR1 MNHNS, CDR2 SASEGT. CDR3 size: 15 residues. The V end was cut by 0 bases, the J end by 0 bases, with 6 bases between. The CDR3 is CASSEAGSSGNTIYF. The CDR3 DNA reads TGTGCCAGCAGTGAAGCAGGCAGCTCTGGAAACACCATATATTTT.

This chain uses TRBV3-1 (or the pseudogene TRBV3-2) with TRBJ2-3; the match to TRBD1 covers 7 bases. This CDR3 spans 14 amino acids. Germline CDR1 LGHDT, CDR2 YNNKEL (reference sequence). The trim removed 6 bases at V and 4 bases at J, leaving 7 bases unmatched. This CDR3 is CASSRQGSSDTQYF. The CDR3 DNA reads as TGTGCCAGCAGTCGACAGGGTTCCTCAGATACGCAGTATTTT.

The V gene is TRBV7-3, the J gene TRBJ2-1; D unresolved. V was shortened by 4 bases and J by 8 bases, with 12 bases between the two germline ends. Germline V gene data show CDR1 as SGHTA and CDR2 as FQGTGA. The CDR3 contains 13 residues. CDR3 coding DNA: TGTGCCAGCAGCTCCACAAGGCTGGATGAGCAGTTCTTC. Translation: CASSSTRLDEQFF.

The J gene is TRBJ2-6, the V gene TRBV19; D might be TRBD2 (6 bases). There are 18 residues in the CDR3. V lost 4 bases to trimming and J lost 0 bases, with 16 bases between them. The germline V gene encodes CDR1 LNHDA and CDR2 SQIVND (reference sequence). The CDR3 sequence: CASSTQEGRYSGANVLTF. CDR3 nucleotides: TGTGCCAGTAGTACCCAGGAGGGTCGTTACTCTGGGGCCAACGTCCTGACTTTC. The full variable domain, completed using reference TRBV19 and TRBJ2-6, is DGGITQSPKYLFRKEGQNVTLSCEQNLNHDAMYWYRQDPGQGLRLIYYSQIVNDFQKGDIAEGYSVSREKKESFPLTVTSAQKNPTAFYLCASSTQEGRYSGANVLTFGAGSRLTVL.

V is TRBV10-3 and J is TRBJ2-1; no clear D gene. The germline CDR1 and CDR2 sequences are ENHRY and SYGVKD. The CDR3 length is 14 residues. With 4 bases removed from V and 0 bases from J, the gap between germline ends came to 7 bases. CDR3 residues: CAISVGGSYNEQFF. The DNA for the CDR3 is TGTGCCATCAGTGTTGGCGGCTCCTACAATGAGCAGTTCTTC.

This rearrangement joins TRBV19 to TRBJ1-1; no firm D call. Germline V lookup: CDR1 LNHDA, CDR2 SQIVND (reference sequence). This CDR3 has 16 amino acids. V lost 2 bases, J lost 1 base, and 14 bases lay in between. DNA of the CDR3: TGTGCCAGTAGTATATCTGTTAGGGAGCGGAACACTGAAGCTTTCTTT. The encoded protein is CASSISVRERNTEAFF.

The sample holds one count of this clone. V gene TRBV9 combines with J gene TRBJ2-1, with unresolved D. Per the germline V gene, CDR1 is SGDLS and CDR2 is YYNGEE. V lost 3 bases to trimming and J lost 6 bases, with 7 bases between them. This CDR3 is built from 12 residues. CDR3 loop: CASSAPSNEQFF. DNA of the CDR3: TGTGCCAGCAGCGCTCCTAGCAATGAGCAGTTCTTC.

Only one count was recorded for this clone. V usage is TRBV7-2 and J usage is TRBJ2-2; possibly TRBD1 or TRBD2 for D (5 bases each). Germline-derived CDR1 and CDR2 are SGHTA and FQGNSA. Trimming stripped 5 bases from V and 0 bases from J, with 13 bases between. This CDR3 is 16 amino acids long. The CDR3 DNA is TGTGCCAGCAGCCGGGACCATCCCGCGAACACCGGGGAGCTGTTTTTT. Amino acid sequence: CASSRDHPANTGELFF.

The gene calls are TRBV28 and TRBJ2-7; D ambiguous. Germline-derived CDR1 and CDR2 are MDHEN and SYDVKM. The germline V and J ends were trimmed by 4 bases and 5 bases, with 9 bases remaining between them. The CDR3 has 12 amino acids. The CDR3 region is CASSSGIHEQYF. Here the CDR3 DNA reads TGTGCCAGCAGTTCTGGCATCCACGAGCAGTACTTC. Full variable domain (remainder filled in from reference TRBV28 and TRBJ2-7): DVKVTQSSRYLVKRTGEKVFLECVQDMDHENMFWYRQDPGLGLRLIYFSYDVKMKEKGDIPEGYSVSREKKERFSLILESASTNQTSMYLCASSSGIHEQYFGPGTRLTVT.

This clone occurred once. V and J are TRBV28 and TRBJ2-6; tentatively, D is TRBD2 (6 bases). The germline CDR1 and CDR2 sequences are MDHEN and SYDVKM. Trimming cost V 10 bases and J 0 bases, with 10 bases left between them. The CDR3 loop spans 14 amino acids. CDR3 DNA: TGTGCCACCCTGGGAGGCTCTGGGGCCAACGTCCTGACTTTC. This sequence encodes CATLGGSGANVLTF.

The V and J genes are TRBV19 and TRBJ2-1; TRBD1 matches at 7 bases. V lost 5 bases and J lost 8; bases outside the gene matches: 18. There are 17 residues in the CDR3. Germline V gene data show CDR1 as LNHDA and CDR2 as SQIVND (reference sequence). Written as DNA, the CDR3 is TGTGCCAGTAGTGTCACTTTTGACAGGGTAGGTGACGATGAGCAGTTCTTC. This translates into CASSVTFDRVGDDEQFF.

The V gene is TRBV2, the J gene TRBJ1-2; the match to TRBD1 covers 11 bases. The J segment lost 5 bases and the V segment lost 5 bases, leaving 7 bases of the junction unmatched. The CDR3 covers 15 residues. Germline V gene data show CDR1 as SNHLY and CDR2 as FYNNEI. CDR3 nucleotide sequence: TGTGCCAGCAGTCAAGGACAGGGGGCCAGGTATGGCTACACCTTC. It codes for CASSQGQGARYGYTF.